A single TCR beta chain is shown here with its context. As yet, its antigen is unknown. Sequencing used immunoSEQ multiplex PCR; TCRdb keeps in-frame clones, though not all of them. The sample records some 190,000 clones, approximately 91% being singletons. The data stem from a study of T cell responses to AZD1222 COVID-19 vaccine. Broader study findings: Researchers report vaccine-associated CD4 TCRs spanning spike, with dominance at 160-218 and 743-854. The donor group comprised mostly white British people and more females; the analysis possibly underestimated clonal diversity.

Specimen: peripheral blood, collected 28 days after the second AZD1222 dose. This receptor was taken from an adult who received the AZD1222 COVID-19 vaccine.

The CDR3 reads CASRTGLAGVYEQYF. CDR3 nucleotides: TGTGCCAGCAGGACCGGACTAGCGGGAGTCTACGAGCAGTACTTC. This rearrangement joins TRBV7-8 to TRBJ2-7, with 13 nucleotides matching TRBD2. Germline loops: CDR1 SGHVS, CDR2 FQNEAQ. The CDR3 runs 15 residues. Trimming removed 6 bases from V and 3 bases from J; junction bases left unmatched: 5.